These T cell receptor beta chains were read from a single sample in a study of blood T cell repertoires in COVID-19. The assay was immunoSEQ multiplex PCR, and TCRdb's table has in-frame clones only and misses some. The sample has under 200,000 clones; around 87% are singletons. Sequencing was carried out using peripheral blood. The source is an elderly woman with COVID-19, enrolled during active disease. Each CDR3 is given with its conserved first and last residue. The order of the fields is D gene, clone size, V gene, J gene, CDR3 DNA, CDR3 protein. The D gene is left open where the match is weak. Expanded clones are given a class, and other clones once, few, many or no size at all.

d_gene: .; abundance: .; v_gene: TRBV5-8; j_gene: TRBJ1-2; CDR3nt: TGTGCCAGCAGCTTGGAGGGGGACGACTATGGCTACACCTTC; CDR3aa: CASSLEGDDYGYTF
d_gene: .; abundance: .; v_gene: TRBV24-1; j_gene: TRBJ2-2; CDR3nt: TGTGCCACCAGTGATTTCTCGAACACCGGGGAGCTGTTTTTT; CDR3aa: CATSDFSNTGELFF
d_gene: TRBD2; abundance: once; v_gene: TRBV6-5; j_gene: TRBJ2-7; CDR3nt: TGTGCCAGCAGTTACTCTGCTAGCGGGGCTTACGAGCAGTACTTC; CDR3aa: CASSYSASGAYEQYF
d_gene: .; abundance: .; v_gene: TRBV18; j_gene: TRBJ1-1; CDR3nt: TGTGCCAGCTCACGGACAGTTAACACTGAAGCTTTCTTT; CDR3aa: CASSRTVNTEAFF
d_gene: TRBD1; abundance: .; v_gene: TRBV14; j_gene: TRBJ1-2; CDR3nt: TGTGCCAGCAGCCAGGGACAGGGTAGGAGCTACACCTTC; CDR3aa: CASSQGQGRSYTF
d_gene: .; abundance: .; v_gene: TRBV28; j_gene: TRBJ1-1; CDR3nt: TGTGCCAGCAGTTCCGGCGGGGGGGACACTGAAGCTTTCTTT; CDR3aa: CASSSGGGDTEAFF
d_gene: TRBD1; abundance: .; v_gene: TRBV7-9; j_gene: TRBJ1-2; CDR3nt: TGTGCCAGCAGCGGCAGGACAGGGGATGGCTACACCTTC; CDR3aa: CASSGRTGDGYTF
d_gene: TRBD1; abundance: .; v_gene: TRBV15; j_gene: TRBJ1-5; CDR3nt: TGTGCCACCAGCAGAGACGGGACAGGGGGCGGTCAGCCCCAGCATTTT; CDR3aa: CATSRDGTGGGQPQHF
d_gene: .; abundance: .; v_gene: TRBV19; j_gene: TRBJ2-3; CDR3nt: TGTGCCAGTAGTATTATGCCTAGCGACACAGATACGCAGTATTTT; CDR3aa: CASSIMPSDTDTQYF
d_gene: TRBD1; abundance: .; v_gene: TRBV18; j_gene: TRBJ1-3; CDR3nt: TGTGCCAGCTCACCACCGTCGGGACAGAACTCTGGAAACACCATATATTTT; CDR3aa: CASSPPSGQNSGNTIYF
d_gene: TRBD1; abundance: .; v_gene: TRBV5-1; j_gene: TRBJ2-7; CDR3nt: TGCGCCAGCAGCTTGGGTGGGACAGGGACCTACGAGCAGTACTTC; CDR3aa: CASSLGGTGTYEQYF
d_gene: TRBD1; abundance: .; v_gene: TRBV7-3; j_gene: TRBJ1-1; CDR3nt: TGTGCCAGCAGCCCAGGGGGCAGGGCTGAAGCTTTCTTT; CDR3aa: CASSPGGRAEAFF
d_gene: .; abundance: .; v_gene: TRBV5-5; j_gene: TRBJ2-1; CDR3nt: TGTGCCAGCAGCTTGGTCGGGAACAATGAGCAGTTCTTC; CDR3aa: CASSLVGNNEQFF
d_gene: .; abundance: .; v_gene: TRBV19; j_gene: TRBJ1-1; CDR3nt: TGTGCCAGTAGTATAGTTTCTAGCGGGAACACTGAAGCTTTCTTT; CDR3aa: CASSIVSSGNTEAFF
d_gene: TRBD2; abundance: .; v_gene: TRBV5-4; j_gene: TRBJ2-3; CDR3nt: TGTGCCAGCAGCTTGGCCGGACTAGCGGGAAAAGGGGATACGCAGTATTTT; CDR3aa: CASSLAGLAGKGDTQYF
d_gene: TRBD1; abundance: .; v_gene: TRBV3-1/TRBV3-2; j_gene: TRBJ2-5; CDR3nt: TGTGCCAGCAGCAGGACAGGGGAAGAGACCCAGTACTTC; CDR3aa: CASSRTGEETQYF
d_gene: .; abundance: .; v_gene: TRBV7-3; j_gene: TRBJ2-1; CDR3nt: TGTGCCAGCAGCTCAGTTTCTGGACAAGTTAAAGGTGAGCAGTTCTTC; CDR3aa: CASSSVSGQVKGEQFF
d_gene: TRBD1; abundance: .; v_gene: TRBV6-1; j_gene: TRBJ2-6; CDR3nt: TGTGCCAGCAGTGAAGTTCGGACAGGCCTCAGACTGGCCAACGTCCTGACTTTC; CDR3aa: CASSEVRTGLRLANVLTF
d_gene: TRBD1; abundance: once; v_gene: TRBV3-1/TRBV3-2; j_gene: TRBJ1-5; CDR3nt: TGTGCCAGCAGCCCAGACAGGGGTAGCAATCAGCCCCAGCATTTT; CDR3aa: CASSPDRGSNQPQHF
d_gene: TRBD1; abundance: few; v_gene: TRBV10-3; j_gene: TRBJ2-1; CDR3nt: TGTGCCATCAGTGGTGGACAGGGCCCATCCTACAATGAGCAGTTCTTC; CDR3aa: CAISGGQGPSYNEQFF
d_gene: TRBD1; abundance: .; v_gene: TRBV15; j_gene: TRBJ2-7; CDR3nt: TGTGCCACCAGCAGAGCCGGGACAGGCTCCTACGAGCAGTACTTC; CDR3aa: CATSRAGTGSYEQYF
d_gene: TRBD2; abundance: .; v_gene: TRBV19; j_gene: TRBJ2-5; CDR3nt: TGTGCCAGTTCCCATTATACTAGCGGGAGAACTGGGGAGACCCAGTACTTC; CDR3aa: CASSHYTSGRTGETQYF
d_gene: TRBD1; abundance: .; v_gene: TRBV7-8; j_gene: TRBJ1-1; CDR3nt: TGTGCCAGCAGCTTAACGAACAGGGGATTAGAAGCTTTCTTT; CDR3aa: CASSLTNRGLEAFF
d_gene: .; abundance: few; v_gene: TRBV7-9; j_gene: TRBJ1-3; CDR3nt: TGTGCCAGCAGCTTAGGAGGAAGCTCTGGAAACACCATATATTTT; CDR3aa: CASSLGGSSGNTIYF
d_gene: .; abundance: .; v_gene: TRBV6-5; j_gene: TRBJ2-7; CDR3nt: TGTGCCATCTCAAGGGGGAAGAGCTCCTACGAGCAGTACTTC; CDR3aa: CAISRGKSSYEQYF
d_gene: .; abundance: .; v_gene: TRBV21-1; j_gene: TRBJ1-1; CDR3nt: TGTGCCAGCAGCAACGGAGGACAGGGGGAAGAAGAAGAAGCTTTCTTT; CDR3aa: CASSNGGQGEEEEAFF
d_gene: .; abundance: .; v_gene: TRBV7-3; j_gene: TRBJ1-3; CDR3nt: TGTGCCAGCAGCGCTACCCCAGGGTACGGAAACACCATATATTTT; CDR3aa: CASSATPGYGNTIYF
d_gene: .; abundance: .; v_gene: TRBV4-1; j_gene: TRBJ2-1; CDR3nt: TGCGCCAGCAGCCAACCACCAGGGCTTGAGCAGTTCTTC; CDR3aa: CASSQPPGLEQFF
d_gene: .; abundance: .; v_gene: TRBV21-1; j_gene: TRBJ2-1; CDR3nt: TGTGCCAGCAGCAAAGCTAGGACTAGCGGGGCCAATGAGCAGTTCTTC; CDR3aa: CASSKARTSGANEQFF
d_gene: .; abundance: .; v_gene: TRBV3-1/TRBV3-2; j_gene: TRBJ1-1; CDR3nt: TGTGCCAGCAGCCGGCAGGGGTCCACTGAAGCTTTCTTT; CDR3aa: CASSRQGSTEAFF
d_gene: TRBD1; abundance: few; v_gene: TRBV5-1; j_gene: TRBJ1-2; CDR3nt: TGCGCCAGCACCCAATCTCCGGGACAGGGGGTTTATGGCTACACCTTC; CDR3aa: CASTQSPGQGVYGYTF
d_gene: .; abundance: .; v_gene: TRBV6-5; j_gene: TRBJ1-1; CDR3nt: TGTGCCAGCACCCCGGCGGGGTCTGGCACTGAAGCTTTCTTT; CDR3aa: CASTPAGSGTEAFF
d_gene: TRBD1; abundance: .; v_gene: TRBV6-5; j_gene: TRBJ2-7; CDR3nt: TGTGCCAGCAGCAAGGACAGGGGGCTTAGCTACGAGCAGTACTTC; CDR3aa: CASSKDRGLSYEQYF
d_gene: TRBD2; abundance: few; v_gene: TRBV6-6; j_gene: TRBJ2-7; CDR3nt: TGTGCCAGCAGTTACTCGTCTAGCGGGGCCTCTCACGAGCAGTACTTC; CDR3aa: CASSYSSSGASHEQYF
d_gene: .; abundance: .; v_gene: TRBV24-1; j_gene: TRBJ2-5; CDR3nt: TGTGCCACCAGTGATTTGCATCCAACAGCGGTGGAGACCCAGTACTTC; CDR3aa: CATSDLHPTAVETQYF
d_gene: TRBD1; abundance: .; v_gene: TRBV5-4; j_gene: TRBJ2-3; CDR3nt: TGTGCCAGCAGCGTACCGGGACAGGGAATAATCAGCACAGATACGCAGTATTTT; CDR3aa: CASSVPGQGIISTDTQYF
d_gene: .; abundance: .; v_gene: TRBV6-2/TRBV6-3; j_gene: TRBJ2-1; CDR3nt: TGTGCCAGCAGCAATCCCCCTACAGAGTATAATGAGCAGTTCTTC; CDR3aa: CASSNPPTEYNEQFF
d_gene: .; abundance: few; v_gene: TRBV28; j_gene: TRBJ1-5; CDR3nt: TGTGCCAGCAGTTTAACTGGCAGTTGGGGGGGACAGCCCCAGCATTTT; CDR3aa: CASSLTGSWGGQPQHF
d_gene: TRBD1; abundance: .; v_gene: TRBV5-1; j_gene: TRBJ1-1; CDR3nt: TGCGCCAGCAGCAAAGGACAGGGGTGGGGCACTGAAGCTTTCTTT; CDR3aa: CASSKGQGWGTEAFF
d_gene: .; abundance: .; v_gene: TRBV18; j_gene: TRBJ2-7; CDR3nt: TGTGCCAGCTCACCATCCGAGGGTTCGTACGAGCAGTACTTC; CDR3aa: CASSPSEGSYEQYF
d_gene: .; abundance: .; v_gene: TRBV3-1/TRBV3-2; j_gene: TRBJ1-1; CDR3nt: TGTGCCAGCAGTTTCCCAAGCGCGAGGAAAGCTTTCTTT; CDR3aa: CASSFPSARKAFF
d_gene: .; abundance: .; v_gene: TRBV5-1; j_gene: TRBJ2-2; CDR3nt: TGCGCCAGCAGCTTGGACAGTTTCTCCGGGGAGCTGTTTTTT; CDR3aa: CASSLDSFSGELFF
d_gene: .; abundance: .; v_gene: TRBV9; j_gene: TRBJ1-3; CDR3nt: TGTGCCAGCAGCCTCCGGGTCGACCCGTCTGGAAACACCATATATTTT; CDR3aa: CASSLRVDPSGNTIYF
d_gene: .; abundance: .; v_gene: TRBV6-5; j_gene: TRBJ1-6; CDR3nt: TGTGCCAGCAGTTACAGCGAGGCCCTCTCCTCACCCCTCCACTTT; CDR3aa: CASSYSEALSSPLHF
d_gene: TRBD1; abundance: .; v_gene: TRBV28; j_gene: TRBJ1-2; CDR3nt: TGTGCCAGCAGTCCCCCAGGGGGGTTATTTGGCTACACCTTC; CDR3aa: CASSPPGGLFGYTF
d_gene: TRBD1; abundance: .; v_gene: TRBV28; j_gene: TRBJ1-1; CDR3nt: TGTGCCAGCAGCCTCACCGGGACAGGGGTCACTGAAGCTTTCTTT; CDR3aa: CASSLTGTGVTEAFF
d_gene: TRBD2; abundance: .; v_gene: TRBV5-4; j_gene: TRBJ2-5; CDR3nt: TGTGCCAGCAGCTTGGGACTAGCGGGGCCACAAGAGACCCAGTACTTC; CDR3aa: CASSLGLAGPQETQYF